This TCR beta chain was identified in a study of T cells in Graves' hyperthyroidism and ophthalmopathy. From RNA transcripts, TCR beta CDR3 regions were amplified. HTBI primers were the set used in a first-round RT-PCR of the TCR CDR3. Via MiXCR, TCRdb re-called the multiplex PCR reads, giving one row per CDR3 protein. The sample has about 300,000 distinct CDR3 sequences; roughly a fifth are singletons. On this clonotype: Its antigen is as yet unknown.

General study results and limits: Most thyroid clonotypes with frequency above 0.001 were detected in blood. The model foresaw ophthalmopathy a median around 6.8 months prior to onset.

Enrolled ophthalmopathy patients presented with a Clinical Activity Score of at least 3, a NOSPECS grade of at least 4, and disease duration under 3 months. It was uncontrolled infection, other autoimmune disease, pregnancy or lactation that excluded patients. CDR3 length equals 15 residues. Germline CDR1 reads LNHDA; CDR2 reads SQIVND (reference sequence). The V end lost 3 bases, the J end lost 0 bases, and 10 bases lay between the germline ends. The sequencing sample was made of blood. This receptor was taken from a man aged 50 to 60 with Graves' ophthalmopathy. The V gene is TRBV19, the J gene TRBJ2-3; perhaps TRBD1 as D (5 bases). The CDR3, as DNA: TGTGCCAGTAGTATGGGCAGGGTCAGCACAGATACGCAGTATTTT. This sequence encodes CASSMGRVSTDTQYF.